This is a list of T cell receptor beta chains from one sample in a study of identical twins. MiXCR, applied by TCRdb to the 5' RACE reads, yields one record per CDR3 protein. Of 1.5 million or so distinct CDR3 sequences listed, under 35% were seen once; the top ten hold over 0.25%. The sequenced material came from cord blood. Receptors originate from a newborn girl in good health. CDR3s include the opening cysteine and the closing phenylalanine or tryptophan. A D gene is named only where the DNA matches it firmly. Rows may omit the clone size; those that give it use once, few, many or a size class.

clone_size: few
v_call: TRBV28
d_call: TRBD1
j_call: TRBJ2-7
cdr3_length: 15
cdr3_aa: CASTLSGTVPYEQYF
cdr3_nt: TGTGCCAGCACCTTATCCGGGACAGTTCCCTACGAGCAGTACTTC

clone_size: .
v_call: TRBV6-1
d_call: TRBD1
j_call: TRBJ1-2
cdr3_length: 15
cdr3_aa: CASSPHRGQEDGYTF
cdr3_nt: TGTGCCAGCAGCCCCCACAGGGGGCAAGAGGATGGCTACACCTTC

clone_size: .
v_call: TRBV4-2
d_call: .
j_call: TRBJ2-7
cdr3_length: 14
cdr3_aa: CAGSQVLRFGEQYF
cdr3_nt: TGTGCCGGCAGCCAAGTTCTCCGGTTCGGCGAGCAGTACTTC

clone_size: .
v_call: TRBV27
d_call: TRBD1
j_call: TRBJ2-7
cdr3_length: 14
cdr3_aa: CASSLQGNGYEQYF
cdr3_nt: TGTGCCAGCAGCCTACAGGGGAACGGCTACGAGCAGTACTTC

clone_size: .
v_call: TRBV4-2
d_call: TRBD2
j_call: TRBJ2-5
cdr3_length: 16
cdr3_aa: CASSQGRGGLQETQYF
cdr3_nt: TGTGCCAGCAGCCAAGGAAGGGGAGGGCTCCAAGAGACCCAGTACTTC

clone_size: many
v_call: TRBV29-1
d_call: .
j_call: TRBJ1-1
cdr3_length: 12
cdr3_aa: CSVDTERAEAFF
cdr3_nt: TGCAGCGTGGATACAGAGAGGGCTGAAGCTTTCTTT

clone_size: .
v_call: TRBV6-2/TRBV6-3
d_call: TRBD2
j_call: TRBJ2-1
cdr3_length: 14
cdr3_aa: CASRPGLAEHREFF
cdr3_nt: TGTGCCAGCAGACCGGGACTAGCGGAACACAGGGAGTTCTTC

clone_size: .
v_call: TRBV24-1
d_call: .
j_call: TRBJ2-5
cdr3_length: 14
cdr3_aa: CATSDLVTVGTQYF
cdr3_nt: TGTGCCACCAGTGATTTGGTCACGGTAGGGACCCAGTACTTC

clone_size: .
v_call: TRBV2
d_call: TRBD1
j_call: TRBJ2-7
cdr3_length: 16
cdr3_aa: CASSIGENRGPYEQYF
cdr3_nt: TGTGCCAGTAGTATAGGGGAGAACAGGGGGCCCTACGAGCAGTACTTC

clone_size: .
v_call: TRBV4-2
d_call: .
j_call: TRBJ1-1
cdr3_length: 16
cdr3_aa: CASSRPPGAGDTEAFF
cdr3_nt: TGTGCCAGCAGCCGCCCCCCCGGGGCGGGGGACACTGAAGCTTTCTTT

clone_size: .
v_call: TRBV15
d_call: .
j_call: TRBJ2-3
cdr3_length: 15
cdr3_aa: CATSREGASTDTQYF
cdr3_nt: TGTGCCACCAGCAGAGAGGGGGCTAGCACAGATACGCAGTATTTT

clone_size: .
v_call: TRBV4-2
d_call: .
j_call: TRBJ1-5
cdr3_length: 11
cdr3_aa: CAKKGGQPQHF
cdr3_nt: TGTGCCAAGAAGGGGGGTCAGCCCCAGCATTTT

clone_size: .
v_call: TRBV6-5
d_call: .
j_call: TRBJ1-4
cdr3_length: 14
cdr3_aa: CASSPTATNERLFF
cdr3_nt: TGTGCCAGCAGCCCAACCGCAACTAATGAAAGACTGTTTTTT

clone_size: few
v_call: TRBV5-1
d_call: TRBD2
j_call: TRBJ2-7
cdr3_length: 17
cdr3_aa: CASFARPSGRASYEQYF
cdr3_nt: TGCGCCAGCTTTGCAAGACCTAGCGGGAGGGCCTCCTACGAGCAGTACTTC